This entry lists 8 T cell receptor beta chains sequenced from one sample in a study of breast tumors, draining lymph nodes, adjacent tissues. The lymph nodes were axillary draining lymph nodes from breast cancer patients. TCRdb redid the calling of the multiplex PCR reads with MiXCR, one entry per CDR3 protein. The sample carries around 130,000 distinct CDR3 sequences, 21% recorded once. The sample comprised axillary lymph node tissue. The receptor set was obtained from a female donor with breast cancer. Some clones in this sample may be carry-over from other donors' samples.

This clonotype was detected many times. This rearrangement joins TRBV10-3 to TRBJ1-4; 8 bases line up with TRBD1. The CDR3 has 17 amino acids. Germline CDR1 is ENHRY and CDR2 is SYGVKD. Trimming at V came to 0 bases and at J to 8 bases, leaving 11 bases not matched to a gene. The CDR3 here is CAISESKSQGAGEKLFF. For the CDR3, the DNA is TGTGCCATCAGTGAGTCGAAGTCCCAGGGGGCAGGAGAAAAACTGTTTTTT.

As regards this clonotype: Given a much more abundant clone one base away, this may be a read error. The chain is built from TRBV5-6 and TRBJ2-1; no definite D call. From germline, CDR1 is SGHDT and CDR2 YYEEEE. The CDR3 spans 14 residues. In DNA form, the CDR3 reads TGTGCCAGCAGCCCCGGAATCCGCCGCGATGAGCAGCTCTTC. The encoded protein is CASSPGIRRDEQLF.

Remarks on this clonotype: At one boundary the junction diverges from the germline segment, which might be a read error. The gene calls are TRBV19 and TRBJ2-2, with D possibly being TRBD1 (6 bases). The CDR3 spans 14 residues. CDR1 is LNHDA, CDR2 SQIVND, per germline (reference sequence). As DNA, the CDR3 is TGTGCCTGTAGTGATCAGGGGCACACCGGGGAGCTGTTTTTT. It codes for CACSDQGHTGELFF.

To note about this clonotype: This may stem from a read error, because a much larger clone lies one nucleotide away. The chain combines TRBV27 with TRBJ1-2; no reliable D call. This CDR3 has 16 amino acids. Germline V lookup: CDR1 MNHEY, CDR2 SMNVEV (reference sequence). The CDR3 coding sequence is TGTGCCAGCAGTCCCCGCCTCGGCAGCTCTAACCATGGCTACACCTTC. This sequence encodes CASSPRLGSSNHGYTF.

At least ten counts were recorded for this clonotype. CDR3 region: CASSQELAGVVYEQYF. CDR3 nucleotide sequence: TGTGCCAGCAGCCAAGAGCTAGCGGGAGTTGTCTACGAGCAGTACTTC. The chain combines TRBV4-2 with TRBJ2-7, with 10 bases aligning to TRBD2. J gave up 3 bases and V 0 bases, and 5 bases lay outside the gene matches. The CDR3 consists of 16 residues. CDR1 is LGHNA, CDR2 YNFKEQ, per germline.

This clonotype occurred many times. The rearrangement uses TRBV2 and TRBJ1-5; a possible D gene is TRBD1 (5 bases). V was trimmed by 6 bases and J by 4 bases, leaving 13 bases between them. The CDR3 runs 14 residues. Germline V gene lookup returns CDR1 SNHLY and CDR2 FYNNEI. Here the CDR3 reads CASSRQGDNQPQHF. CDR3 coding DNA: TGTGCCAGCAGCCGTCAGGGAGATAATCAGCCCCAGCATTTT.

On this clonotype: Given a much more abundant clone one base away, this may be a read error. The J gene is TRBJ2-7, the V gene TRBV28; maybe TRBD2 (6 bases). The CDR3 is made up of 14 amino acids. The germline gives CDR1 MDHEN, CDR2 SYDVKM. This CDR3 reads CASSLFPGVYKQYF. In nucleotides, the CDR3 is TGTGCCAGCAGTTTATTTCCGGGGGTCTACAAGCAGTACTTC.

This clonotype was detected many times. The rearrangement uses TRBV3-1 and TRBJ1-6; 7 bases match TRBD1. CDR3 length: 15 residues. Germline lookup yields CDR1 LGHDT and CDR2 YNNKEL (reference sequence). The V gene end was trimmed by 4 bases and the J gene end by 5 bases; junction bases not matched to a gene: 5. CDR3 loop: CASSPDQGDNSPLHF. The CDR3 DNA is TGTGCCAGCAGCCCGGACCAGGGGGATAATTCACCCCTCCACTTT. The entire variable domain, with the rest obtained from reference TRBV3-1 and TRBJ1-6, is as follows: DTAVSQTPKYLVTQMGNDKSIKCEQNLGHDTMYWYKQDSKKFLKIMFSYNNKELIINETVPNRFSPKSPDKAHLNLHINSLELGDSAVYFCASSPDQGDNSPLHFGNGTRLTVT.